This record concerns one T cell receptor beta chain sequence. This specimen comes from a study of blood T cell repertoires in COVID-19. About the research overall: Whether acute or convalescent, the COVID-19 samples came from the United States, Italy and Spain. T cells, B-cell-depleted T cells, or PBMCs supplied cDNA or gDNA.

Germline V gives CDR1 SGHTA, CDR2 FQGTGA. CDR3 length equals 15 residues. The V segment lost 1 base and the J segment 2 bases; nucleotides outside the gene matches: 2. Original processing methods: Estimates of nucleated cell counts were drawn from the amplification of reference gene primers. Only in-frame clones appear in the TCRdb table, and some are missing; sequencing was by immunoSEQ multiplex PCR. From that table come the V and J calls and clone size; the DNA was used to work out D and trimming. The sample includes roughly 270,000 clones, 85% of them seen just once. The sequencing sample was made of peripheral blood. The chain is built from TRBV7-3 and TRBJ1-3; 7 positions agree with TRBD1. This TCR was sampled from a man in his forties or fifties with active or convalescent COVID-19. CDR3 protein: CASSLSTGAGNTIYF. The DNA for the CDR3 is TGTGCCAGCAGCTTAAGTACAGGGGCTGGAAACACCATATATTTT. The variable domain in full, completed from reference TRBV7-3 and TRBJ1-3, reads GAGVSQTPSNKVTEKGKYVELRCDPISGHTALYWYRQSLGQGPEFLIYFQGTGAADDSGLPNDRFFAVRPEGSVSTLKIQRTERGDSAVYLCASSLSTGAGNTIYFGEGSWLTVV.